This T cell receptor (beta chain) comes out of a study of tumor-infiltrating lymphocytes in primary liver carcinoma. The J segment lost 4 bases and the V segment lost 4 bases, leaving 13 bases of the junction unmatched. CDR1 and CDR2 from the germline V gene are SGHVS and FQNEAQ. The CDR3 has 16 residues. Unsorted whole blood yielded the blood RNA, and germline DNA was also extracted. TCR beta cDNA came from approximately 490 ng total RNA, primed with a constant-region primer. The TCR beta library was amplified through three nested multiplex PCR rounds in a modified ARM-PCR procedure. TRBV1-TRBV30 forward primers paired with a C-beta reverse primer were used in the first two PCR rounds, which ran approximately 10 cycles each. MiXCR was run by TCRdb on the multiplex PCR reads, yielding one entry per CDR3 protein. The sample contains about 320,000 distinct CDR3 sequences, over 55% of which appear only once.

The rearrangement joins TRBV7-8 to TRBJ2-7; 7 bases are a match to TRBD2. The receptor's source is a man between 40 and 49 years old with primary liver carcinoma and hepatitis B virus infection. The specimen sequenced was peripheral blood. DNA of the CDR3: TGTGCCAGCAGCTCCGTTGGACTAGGGAAAGTATACGAGCAGTACTTC. Translated: CASSSVGLGKVYEQYF.